This T cell receptor (beta chain) emerged from a study of T cells in Graves' hyperthyroidism and ophthalmopathy. Germline V gene data show CDR1 as KGHSH and CDR2 as LQKENI. V was pared by 6 bases and J by 4 bases, with 13 bases between. CDR3 length equals 13 residues. The study based diagnoses on clinical symptoms, serum thyroxine and TRAb, thyroid ultrasound and orbital computed tomography. Researchers took RNA transcripts and amplified the TCR beta CDR3 regions from them. RT-PCR in the first round (using the HTBI primer set) targeted the TCR CDR3. From the multiplex PCR reads, TCRdb called clonotypes with MiXCR, one entry per CDR3 protein. The repertoire includes 300,000 to 450,000 distinct CDR3 sequences, under 15% of them detected once, and around a tenth sits in the top ten.

The receptor was derived from a woman between 18 and 29 years old with Graves' hyperthyroidism. The V call is TRBV18, the J call TRBJ2-7, with a possible D match to TRBD1 (5 bases). Sample: blood. CDR3 protein: CASSPKTVYEQYF. DNA of the CDR3: TGTGCCAGCTCCCCGAAGACAGTTTACGAGCAGTACTTC.